This T cell receptor (beta chain) was sequenced for a study of shared T cell receptors in the human thymus (dated by TCRdb to the early 2020s). Notes on the research overall: The study examined how the human thymus generates shared, self-reactive T-cell receptor alpha chains.

With respect to this clone: Its antigen remains unidentified. No clone much larger than this one lies a single base away; base qualities are absent.

Preparation of the library involved the immunoSEQ multiplex PCR assay. As stored in TCRdb, this immuneACCESS dataset retains in-frame rearrangements with V and J assigned. A fraction of the clones does not appear; measured against another copy, unresolved V genes explain less than half of the discrepancy, and the remainder lacks a known reason. The sample includes hundreds of thousands of clones, with approximately 80% observed a single time. The top ten hold 0.013% of the sample. V sheds 0 bases and J sheds 8 bases, leaving 7 bases between their ends. CDR1 is given as WNHNN and CDR2 as SYGVQD, both from the germline V gene (reference sequence). Measured from the cysteine to the phenylalanine, the CDR3 is 13 residues long. Only CDR3 DNA is held: 39 bases, read in frame from base 1. This sample also belongs to another study, concerning human thymus T cells. That second report states: Immunologically healthy infants undergoing open corrective cardiac surgery for congenital heart defects in Finland were used as donors. Thymus tissue was collected as surgical resects that were removed during corrective cardiac surgery. Both the thymic and the peripheral blood repertoires appeared to show biased V and J gene segment usage. According to the related research, thymic TCR repertoires were highly overlapping among unrelated individuals. TCR alpha and beta repertoires from roughly 8 infant thymus samples and four related peripheral blood samples were characterized in the study. The cohort included six male and a couple of female infants, with donor ages spanning 7 to 244 days. After being mechanically released from the tissue, thymocytes were kept at -70 degrees C in pellets of about 10-33 million cells. A QIAsymphony instrument was used to extract genomic DNA from frozen cell pellets. Using the immunoSEQ multiplex PCR assay, the TCRB and TCRAD loci were amplified from a standardized quantity of quality-controlled genomic DNA. The V(D)J region was spanned by amplicons of a length sufficient to cover the CDR3 and to identify V and J genes. Amplicon sequencing was performed on an Illumina platform through the commercial immunoSEQ service. Corrections for primer bias and sequencing errors followed previously described methods, while TCRAD and TCRB definitions were based on the IMGT database. Analysis of the repertoires was done with immunoSEQ Analyzer 3.0 and VDJTools and included basic statistics, V/J segment usage, diversity estimates, rarefaction and pairwise overlap. To estimate diversity, the Chao1, ChaoE, Efron-Thisted, Shannon and inverse Simpson indices were applied, and diversity was also estimated on datasets down-sampled to the smallest sample. For repertoire overlap, CDR3 nucleotide sequence, V gene and J gene had to match strictly, and clustering was done by Jaccard-based multidimensional scaling. On average, roughly 800,000 unique TCRB clonotypes were obtained from thymus samples, compared with some 84,000 from blood samples.

This TCR derives from a boy younger than two with a congenital heart defect. Donor details come from another sample of the same person, matched by shared clones. The sample taken for sequencing was thymocytes. This chain joins TRBV10-1 to TRBJ1-4; the D gene lacks a confident call. The CDR3 protein: CASSESRSEKLFF. The nucleotide sequence is TGCGCCAGCAGTGAGTCCAGGTCCGAAAAACTGTTTTTT.